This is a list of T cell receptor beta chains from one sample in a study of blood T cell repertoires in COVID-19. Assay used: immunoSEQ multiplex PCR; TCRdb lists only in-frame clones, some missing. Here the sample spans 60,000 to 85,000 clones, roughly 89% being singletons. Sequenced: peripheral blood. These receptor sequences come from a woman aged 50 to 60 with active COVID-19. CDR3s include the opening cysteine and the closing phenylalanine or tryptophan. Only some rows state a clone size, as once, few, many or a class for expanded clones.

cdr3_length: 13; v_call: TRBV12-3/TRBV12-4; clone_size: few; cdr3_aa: CASSPGLNNEQFF
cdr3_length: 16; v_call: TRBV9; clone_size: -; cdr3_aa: CASSIGQGATNEKLFF
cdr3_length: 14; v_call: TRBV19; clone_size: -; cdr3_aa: CASNSRGHSYEQYF
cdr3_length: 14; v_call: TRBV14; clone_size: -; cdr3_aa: CASSRGTGPYGYTF
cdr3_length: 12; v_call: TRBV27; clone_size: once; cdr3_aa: CATRQGFGEQYF
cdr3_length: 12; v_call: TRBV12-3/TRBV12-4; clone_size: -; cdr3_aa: CASSPFSYEQYF
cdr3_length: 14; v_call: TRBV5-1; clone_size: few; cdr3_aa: CASSYIAGVGEQYF
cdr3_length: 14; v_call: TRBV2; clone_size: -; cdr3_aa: CASSGDRSRTEAFF
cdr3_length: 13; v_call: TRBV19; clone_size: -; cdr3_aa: CASSERVNTEAFF
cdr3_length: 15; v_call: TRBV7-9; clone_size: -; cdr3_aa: CASRQTGAIGETQYF
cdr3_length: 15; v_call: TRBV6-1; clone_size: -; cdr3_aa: CASSESVRGHNEQFF
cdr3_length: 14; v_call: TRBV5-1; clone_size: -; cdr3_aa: CASSFLGVLNEQFF
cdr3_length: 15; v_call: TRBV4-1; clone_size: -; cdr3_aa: CASSPSSATNEKLFF
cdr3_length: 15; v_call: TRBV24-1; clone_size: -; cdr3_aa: CATSDFGLDHGAQYF
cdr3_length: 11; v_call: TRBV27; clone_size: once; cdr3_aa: CASASPYEQYF
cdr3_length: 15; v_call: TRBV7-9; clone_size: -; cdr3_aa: CASSLGLGAREKLFF
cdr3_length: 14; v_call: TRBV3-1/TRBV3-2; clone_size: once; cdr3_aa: CASSPRGGRSPLHF
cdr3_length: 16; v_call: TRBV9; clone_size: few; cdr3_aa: CASSVTPGGANEKLFF
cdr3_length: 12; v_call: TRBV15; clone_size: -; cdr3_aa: CATVLGNYGYTF
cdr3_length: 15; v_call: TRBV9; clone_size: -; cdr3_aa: CASSPMGQGNSPLHF
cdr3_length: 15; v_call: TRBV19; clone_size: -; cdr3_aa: CASSIEGQFNQPQHF
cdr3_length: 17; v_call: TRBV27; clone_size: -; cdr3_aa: CASSLVAGGGKNTEAFF
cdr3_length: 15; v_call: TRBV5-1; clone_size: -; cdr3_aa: CASSLSSGDNQPQHF
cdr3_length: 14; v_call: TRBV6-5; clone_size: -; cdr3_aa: CATQGWGAKNIQYF
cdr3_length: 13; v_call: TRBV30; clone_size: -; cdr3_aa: CATGQGAFQTQYF
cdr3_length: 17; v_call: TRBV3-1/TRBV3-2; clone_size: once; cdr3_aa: CASSHLGLAGNGGEQYF
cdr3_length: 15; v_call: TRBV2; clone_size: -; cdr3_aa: CASSEGTTHTDTQYF
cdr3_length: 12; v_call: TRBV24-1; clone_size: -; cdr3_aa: CATQGAGQPQHF
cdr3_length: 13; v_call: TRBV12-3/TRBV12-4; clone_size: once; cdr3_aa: CASSLNRGTEAFF